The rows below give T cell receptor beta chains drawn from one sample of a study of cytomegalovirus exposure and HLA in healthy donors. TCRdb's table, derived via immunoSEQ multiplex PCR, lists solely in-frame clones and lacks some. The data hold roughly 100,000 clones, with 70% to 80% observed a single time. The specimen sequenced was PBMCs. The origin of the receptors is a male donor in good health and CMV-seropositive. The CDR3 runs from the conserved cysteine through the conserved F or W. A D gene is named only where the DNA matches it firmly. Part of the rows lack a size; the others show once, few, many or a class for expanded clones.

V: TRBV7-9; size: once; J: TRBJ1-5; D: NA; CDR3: CASSLGSQPQHF; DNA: TGTGCCAGCAGCCTTGGGAGTCAGCCCCAGCATTTT
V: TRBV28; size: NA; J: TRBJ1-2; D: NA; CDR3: CASRGQPNYGYTF; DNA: TGTGCCAGCAGAGGACAGCCTAACTATGGCTACACCTTC
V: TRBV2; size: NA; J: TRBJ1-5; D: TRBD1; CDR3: CASSPDRGSNQPQHF; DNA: TGTGCCAGCAGTCCGGACAGGGGGAGCAATCAGCCCCAGCATTTT
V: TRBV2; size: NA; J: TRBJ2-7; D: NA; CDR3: CASSLAETYEQYF; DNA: TGTGCCAGCAGTTTGGCGGAGACCTACGAGCAGTACTTC
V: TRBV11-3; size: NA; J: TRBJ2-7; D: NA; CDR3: CASSLKGSGIDEQYF; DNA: TGTGCCAGCAGCTTAAAAGGCTCCGGGATAGACGAGCAGTACTTC
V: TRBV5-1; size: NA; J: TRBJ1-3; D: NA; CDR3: CASSAGLAGNTIYF; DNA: TGCGCCAGCAGCGCCGGGTTGGCTGGAAACACCATATATTTT
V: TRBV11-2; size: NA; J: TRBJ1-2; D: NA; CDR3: CASSLDPGRWYGYTF; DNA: TGTGCCAGCAGCTTAGACCCGGGGAGATGGTATGGCTACACCTTC
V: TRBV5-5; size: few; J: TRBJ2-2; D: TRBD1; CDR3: CASSQGQGYTGELFF; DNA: TGTGCCAGCAGCCAGGGACAGGGGTACACCGGGGAGCTGTTTTTT
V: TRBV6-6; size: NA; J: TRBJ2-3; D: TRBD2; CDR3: CASGLRTSGGTDTQYF; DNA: TGTGCCAGCGGACTTAGGACTAGCGGGGGCACAGATACGCAGTATTTT
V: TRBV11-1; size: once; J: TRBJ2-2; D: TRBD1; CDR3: CASRRPGQGSNTGELFF; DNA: TGTGCCAGCAGACGGCCGGGACAGGGGTCGAACACCGGGGAGCTGTTTTTT
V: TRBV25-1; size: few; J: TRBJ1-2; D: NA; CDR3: CASSEFRGGNGYTF; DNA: TGTGCCAGCAGTGAATTCCGCGGCGGAAATGGCTACACCTTC
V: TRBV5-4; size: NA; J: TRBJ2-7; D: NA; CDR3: CASSLSPSAYEQYF; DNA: TGTGCCAGCAGCCTGTCGCCCAGCGCTTACGAGCAGTACTTC
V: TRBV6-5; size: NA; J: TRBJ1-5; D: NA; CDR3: CASRQDRLSNQPQHF; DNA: TGTGCCAGCAGGCAGGACAGACTCAGCAATCAGCCCCAGCATTTT
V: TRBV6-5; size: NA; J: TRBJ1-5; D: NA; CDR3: CASSSSRRTDYQPQHF; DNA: TGTGCCAGCAGTTCCTCCAGGAGGACAGATTATCAGCCCCAGCATTTT
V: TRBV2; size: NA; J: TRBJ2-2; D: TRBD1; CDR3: CASSVGGQGLGGELFF; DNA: TGTGCCAGCAGTGTGGGCGGACAGGGGTTAGGCGGGGAGCTGTTTTTT
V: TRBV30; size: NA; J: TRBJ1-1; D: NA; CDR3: CAWRPRGTEAFF; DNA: TGTGCCTGGAGACCCAGAGGGACTGAAGCTTTCTTT
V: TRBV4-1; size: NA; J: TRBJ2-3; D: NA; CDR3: CASSQELQPGTDTQYF; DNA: TGCGCCAGCAGCCAAGAATTACAGCCGGGCACAGATACGCAGTATTTT
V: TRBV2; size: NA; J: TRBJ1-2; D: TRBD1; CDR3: CASRSGTGNYGYTF; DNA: TGTGCCAGCAGAAGCGGGACAGGCAACTATGGCTACACCTTC
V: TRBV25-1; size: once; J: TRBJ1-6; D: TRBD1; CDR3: CASRRQGGSPLHF; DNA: TGTGCCAGCAGAAGACAGGGCGGTTCACCCCTCCACTTT
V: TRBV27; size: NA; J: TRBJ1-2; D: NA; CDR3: CASSLWGGHYGYTF; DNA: TGTGCCAGCAGTTTATGGGGGGGGCACTATGGCTACACCTTC
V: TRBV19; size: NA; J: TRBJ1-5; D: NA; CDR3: CASRPELDNQPQHF; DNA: TGTGCCAGTAGACCGGAACTAGACAATCAGCCCCAGCATTTT
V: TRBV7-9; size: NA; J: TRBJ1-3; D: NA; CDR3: CASSITTGISGNTIYF; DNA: TGTGCCAGCAGCATAACCACCGGGATCTCTGGAAACACCATATATTTT
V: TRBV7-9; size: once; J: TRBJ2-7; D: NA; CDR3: CASSLVSGVTYEQYF; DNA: TGTGCCAGCAGCTTAGTATCCGGGGTTACCTACGAGCAGTACTTC
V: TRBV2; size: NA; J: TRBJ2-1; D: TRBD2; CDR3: CASSEQIAGTSYNEQFF; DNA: TGTGCCAGCAGTGAACAGATCGCCGGGACTAGCTACAATGAGCAGTTCTTC
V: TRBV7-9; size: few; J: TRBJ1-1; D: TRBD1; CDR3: CASSYQGDTEAFF; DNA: TGTGCCAGCAGCTATCAGGGGGACACTGAAGCTTTCTTT
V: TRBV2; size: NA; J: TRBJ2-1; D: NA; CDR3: CASSSGPYNEQFF; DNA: TGTGCCAGCAGCTCAGGGCCCTACAATGAGCAGTTCTTC
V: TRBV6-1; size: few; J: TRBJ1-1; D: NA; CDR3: CASKADRNTEAFF; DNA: TGTGCCAGCAAAGCGGACAGGAACACTGAAGCTTTCTTT
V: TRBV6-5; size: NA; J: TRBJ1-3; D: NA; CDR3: CASKQGGTGNTIYF; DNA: TGTGCCAGCAAGCAGGGAGGAACTGGAAACACCATATATTTT
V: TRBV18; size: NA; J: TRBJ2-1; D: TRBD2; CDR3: CASSPPSSGGARNEQFF; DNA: TGTGCCAGCTCACCTCCTTCTAGCGGGGGGGCGAGGAATGAGCAGTTCTTC
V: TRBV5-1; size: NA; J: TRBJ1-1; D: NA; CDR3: CASSLRSSGDTEAFF; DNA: TGCGCCAGCAGCCTGCGGTCGTCGGGGGACACTGAAGCTTTCTTT
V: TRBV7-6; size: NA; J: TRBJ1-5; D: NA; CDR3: CASSPSGQPQHF; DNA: TGTGCCAGCAGCCCTTCGGGACAGCCCCAGCATTTT
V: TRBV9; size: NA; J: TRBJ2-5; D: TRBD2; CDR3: CASSVGGFLQETQYF; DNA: TGTGCCAGCAGCGTGGGGGGGTTTTTACAAGAGACCCAGTACTTC
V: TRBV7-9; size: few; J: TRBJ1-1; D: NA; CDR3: CASSLDGVRNTEAFF; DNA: TGTGCCAGCAGCTTAGACGGAGTCCGGAACACTGAAGCTTTCTTT
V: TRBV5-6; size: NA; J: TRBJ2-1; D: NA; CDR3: CASSLSAVDEQFF; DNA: TGTGCCAGCAGCTTGTCGGCGGTGGATGAGCAGTTCTTC
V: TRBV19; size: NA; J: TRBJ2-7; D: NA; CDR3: CASSWGPEQYF; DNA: TGTGCCAGTAGTTGGGGCCCCGAGCAGTACTTC
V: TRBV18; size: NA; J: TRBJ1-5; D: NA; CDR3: CASSPRADSNQPQHF; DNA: TGTGCCAGCTCACCACGGGCAGATAGCAATCAGCCCCAGCATTTT
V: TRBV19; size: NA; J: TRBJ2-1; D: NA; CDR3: CASSIGEWGGAEFF; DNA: TGTGCCAGTAGTATAGGGGAGTGGGGGGGGGCTGAGTTCTTC
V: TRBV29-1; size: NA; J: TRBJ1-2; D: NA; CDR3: CSVAGGVHYGYTF; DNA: TGCAGCGTGGCCGGCGGTGTACACTATGGCTACACCTTC
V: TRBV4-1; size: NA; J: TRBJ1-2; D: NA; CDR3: CASSQDEVRYTF; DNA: TGCGCCAGCAGCCAGGATGAGGTACGCTACACCTTC
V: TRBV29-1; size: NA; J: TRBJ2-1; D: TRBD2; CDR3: CSVVGGAYNEQFF; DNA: TGCAGCGTTGTTGGGGGGGCCTACAATGAGCAGTTCTTC
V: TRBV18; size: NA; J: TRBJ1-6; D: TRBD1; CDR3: CASTAGTDYSPLHF; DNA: TGTGCCAGCACGGCCGGGACAGACTATTCACCCCTCCACTTT
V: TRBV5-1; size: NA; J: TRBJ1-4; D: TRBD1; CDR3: CASSLEGGAREKLFF; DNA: TGCGCCAGCAGCTTGGAAGGGGGCGCAAGGGAAAAACTGTTTTTT
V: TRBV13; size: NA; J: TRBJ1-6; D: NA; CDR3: CASGGSGSPLHF; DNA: TGTGCCAGCGGGGGGAGTGGTTCACCCCTCCACTTT
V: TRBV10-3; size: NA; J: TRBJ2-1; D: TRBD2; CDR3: CAISGTSGGYNEQFF; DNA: TGTGCCATCAGTGGAACGAGCGGGGGTTACAATGAGCAGTTCTTC
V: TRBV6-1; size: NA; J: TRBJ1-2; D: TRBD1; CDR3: CASSLDRGLDGYTF; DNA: TGTGCCAGCAGCTTGGACAGGGGGCTTGATGGCTACACCTTC
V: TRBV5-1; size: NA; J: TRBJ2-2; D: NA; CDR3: CASSLAGADTGELFF; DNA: TGCGCCAGCAGCTTGGCAGGGGCGGACACCGGGGAGCTGTTTTTT
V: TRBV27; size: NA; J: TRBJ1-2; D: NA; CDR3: CANTRQDGSYGYTF; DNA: TGTGCCAACACCCGACAGGATGGTAGTTATGGCTACACCTTC
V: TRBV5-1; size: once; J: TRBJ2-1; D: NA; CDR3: CASSLEAGRYNEQFF; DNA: TGCGCCAGCAGCTTGGAGGCAGGGCGCTACAATGAGCAGTTCTTC
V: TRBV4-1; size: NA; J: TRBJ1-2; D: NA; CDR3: CASSQALIDGYTF; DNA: TGCGCCAGCAGCCAGGCCCTGATTGATGGCTACACCTTC
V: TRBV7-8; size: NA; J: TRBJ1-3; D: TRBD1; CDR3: CASSLAQGYGNTIYF; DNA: TGTGCCAGCAGCTTAGCACAGGGGTATGGAAACACCATATATTTT
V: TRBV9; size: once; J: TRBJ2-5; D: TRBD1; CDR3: CASSVGQGETQYF; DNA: TGTGCCAGCAGCGTGGGACAGGGAGAGACCCAGTACTTC
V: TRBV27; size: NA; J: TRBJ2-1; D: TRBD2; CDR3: CASSFFPGLAGEHNYNEQFF; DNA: TGTGCCAGCAGTTTCTTCCCCGGACTAGCGGGGGAGCACAATTACAATGAGCAGTTCTTC
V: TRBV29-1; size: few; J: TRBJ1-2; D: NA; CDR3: CSVEGRGSNYGYTF; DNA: TGCAGCGTTGAAGGCCGTGGCAGTAACTATGGCTACACCTTC
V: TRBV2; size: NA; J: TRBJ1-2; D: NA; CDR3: CASSQEVNYGYTF; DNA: TGTGCCAGCTCCCAGGAAGTTAACTATGGCTACACCTTC
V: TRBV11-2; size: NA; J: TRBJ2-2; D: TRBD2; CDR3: CASSPQSGGTNTGELFF; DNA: TGTGCCAGCAGCCCCCAAAGCGGGGGGACGAACACCGGGGAGCTGTTTTTT